This T cell receptor beta chain was recorded in a study of T cell responses to AZD1222 COVID-19 vaccine. Germline values: CDR1 SGHNT, CDR2 YYREEE (reference sequence). There are 14 residues in the CDR3. Trimming removed 4 bases at V and 5 bases at J, with 15 bases between. As regards this clone: The antigen is undetermined.

Profiled with immunoSEQ multiplex PCR; TCRdb holds only in-frame clones, not every one. This table holds 79,000 or so clones, around 80% found once. General study results and limits: The repertoires were collected only after the peak T cell response. Seropositive status at baseline applied to only a handful of AZD1222 recipients.

V is TRBV5-4 and J is TRBJ1-1, with D possibly being TRBD1 (5 bases). This specimen was peripheral blood, taken 28 days after the second dose of the MenACWY control vaccine. The clonotype was recovered from an adult who received the MenACWY meningococcal vaccine as a control. CDR3 sequence: CASSPDQGGTEAFF. The CDR3 region has the DNA TGTGCCAGCAGCCCCGACCAGGGAGGGACTGAAGCTTTCTTT.